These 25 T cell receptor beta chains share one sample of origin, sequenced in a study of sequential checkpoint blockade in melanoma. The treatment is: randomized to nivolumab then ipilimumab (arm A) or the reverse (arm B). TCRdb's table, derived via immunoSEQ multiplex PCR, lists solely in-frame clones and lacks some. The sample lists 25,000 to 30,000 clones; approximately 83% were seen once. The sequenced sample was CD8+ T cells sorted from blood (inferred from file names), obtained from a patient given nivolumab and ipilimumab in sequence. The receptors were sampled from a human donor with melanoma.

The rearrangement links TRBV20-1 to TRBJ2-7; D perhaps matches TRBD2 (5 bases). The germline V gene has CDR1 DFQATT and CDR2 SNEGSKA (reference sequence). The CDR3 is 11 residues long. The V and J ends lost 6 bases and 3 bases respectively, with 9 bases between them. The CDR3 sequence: CSAPRGYEQYF. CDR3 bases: TGCAGTGCCCCTCGGGGCTACGAGCAGTACTTC.

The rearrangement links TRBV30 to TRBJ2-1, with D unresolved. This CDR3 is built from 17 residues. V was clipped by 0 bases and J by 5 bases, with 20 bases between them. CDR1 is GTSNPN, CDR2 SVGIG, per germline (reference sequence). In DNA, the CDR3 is TGTGCCTGGAGTGTTCGAGTGTCCCAGACACCAGACAATGAGCAGTTCTTC. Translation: CAWSVRVSQTPDNEQFF.

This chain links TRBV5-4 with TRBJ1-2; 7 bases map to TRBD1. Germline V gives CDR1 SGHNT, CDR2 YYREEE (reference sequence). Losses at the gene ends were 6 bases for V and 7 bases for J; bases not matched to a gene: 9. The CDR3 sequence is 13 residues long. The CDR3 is CASNPEEGAGYTF. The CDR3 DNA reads TGTGCCAGCAACCCTGAGGAGGGGGCTGGCTACACCTTC.

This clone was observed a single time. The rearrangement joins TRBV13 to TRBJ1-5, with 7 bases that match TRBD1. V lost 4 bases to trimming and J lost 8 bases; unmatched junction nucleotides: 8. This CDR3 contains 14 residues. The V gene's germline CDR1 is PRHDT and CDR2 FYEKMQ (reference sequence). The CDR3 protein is CASSSGGGGEPQHF. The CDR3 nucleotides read TGTGCCAGCAGCTCAGGGGGGGGAGGGGAGCCCCAGCATTTT.

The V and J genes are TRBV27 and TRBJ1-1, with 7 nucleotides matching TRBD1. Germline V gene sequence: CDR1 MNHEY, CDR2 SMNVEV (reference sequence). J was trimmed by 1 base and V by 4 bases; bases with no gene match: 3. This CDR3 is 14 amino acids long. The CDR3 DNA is TGTGCCAGCAGTTGGCGGACAGGGAACACTGAAGCTTTCTTT. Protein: CASSWRTGNTEAFF.

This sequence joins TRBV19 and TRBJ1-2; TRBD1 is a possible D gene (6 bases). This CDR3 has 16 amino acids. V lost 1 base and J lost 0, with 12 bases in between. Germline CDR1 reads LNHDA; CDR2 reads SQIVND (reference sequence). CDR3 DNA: TGTGCCAGTAGTATAGCGACCTCAGGGGCTAACTATGGCTACACCTTC. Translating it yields CASSIATSGANYGYTF.

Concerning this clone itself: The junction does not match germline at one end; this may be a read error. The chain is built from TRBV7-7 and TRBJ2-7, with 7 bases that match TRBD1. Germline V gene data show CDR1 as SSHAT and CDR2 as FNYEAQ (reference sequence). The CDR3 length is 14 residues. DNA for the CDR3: TGTGCTAGCAGCAAAGAGGGGGCCCTGGGCGAGCAGTACTTC. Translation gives CASSKEGALGEQYF.

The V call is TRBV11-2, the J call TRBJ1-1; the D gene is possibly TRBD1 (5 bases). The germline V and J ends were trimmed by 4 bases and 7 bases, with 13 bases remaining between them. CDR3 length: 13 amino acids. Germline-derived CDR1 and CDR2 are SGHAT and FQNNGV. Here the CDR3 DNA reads TGTGCCAGCAGCTCGGATCCGGGACTTGAAGCTTTCTTT. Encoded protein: CASSSDPGLEAFF.

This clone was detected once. The chain's CDR3 is CASSEGSSYEQYF. CDR3 nucleotide sequence: TGTGCCAGCAGTGAAGGCAGCTCCTACGAGCAGTACTTC. The V call is TRBV2, the J call TRBJ2-7; no reliable D call. CDR3 length: 13 residues. V lost 1 base and J 0 bases, leaving 4 bases between the germline ends. The germline V gene encodes CDR1 SNHLY and CDR2 FYNNEI.

The CDR3 DNA sequence: TGTGCCAGCAGGATAGAATCGGGGGGGCAAGAGACCCAGTACTTC. Residues: CASRIESGGQETQYF. The rearrangement uses TRBV7-6 and TRBJ2-5; 8 bases line up with TRBD2. This CDR3 spans 15 amino acids. V lost 6 bases and J lost 2; bases outside the gene matches: 8. CDR1 SGHVS and CDR2 FNYEAQ come from the germline V gene.

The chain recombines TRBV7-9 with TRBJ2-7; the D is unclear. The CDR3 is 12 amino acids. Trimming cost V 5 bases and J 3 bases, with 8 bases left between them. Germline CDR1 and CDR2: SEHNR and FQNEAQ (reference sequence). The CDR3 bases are TGTGCCAGCAGCCCGAATAGCTACGAGCAGTACTTC. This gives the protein CASSPNSYEQYF.

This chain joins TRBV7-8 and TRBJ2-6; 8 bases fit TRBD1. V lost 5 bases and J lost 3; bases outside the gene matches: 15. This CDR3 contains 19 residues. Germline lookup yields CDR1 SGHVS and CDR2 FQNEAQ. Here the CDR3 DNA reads TGTGCCAGCAGCCTCGGACAGGGTGTAATTGGTCATGGGGCCAACGTCCTGACTTTC. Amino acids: CASSLGQGVIGHGANVLTF. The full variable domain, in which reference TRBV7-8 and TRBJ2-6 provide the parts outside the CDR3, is GAGVSQSPRYKVAKRGQDVALRCDPISGHVSLFWYQQALGQGPEFLTYFQNEAQLDKSGLPSDRFFAERPEGSVSTLKIQRTQQEDSAVYLCASSLGQGVIGHGANVLTFGAGSRLTVL.

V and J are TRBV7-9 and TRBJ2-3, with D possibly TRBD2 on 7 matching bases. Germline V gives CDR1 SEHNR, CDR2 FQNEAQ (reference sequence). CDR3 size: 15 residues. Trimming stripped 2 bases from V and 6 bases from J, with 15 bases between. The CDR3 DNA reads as TGTGCCAGCAGCTTACGTGGGAGGGACATGGATACGCAGTATTTT. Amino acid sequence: CASSLRGRDMDTQYF. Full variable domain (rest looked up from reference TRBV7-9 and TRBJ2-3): DTGVSQNPRHKITKRGQNVTFRCDPISEHNRLYWYRQTLGQGPEFLTYFQNEAQLEKSRLLSDRFSAERPKGSFSTLEIQRTEQGDSAMYLCASSLRGRDMDTQYFGPGTRLTVL.

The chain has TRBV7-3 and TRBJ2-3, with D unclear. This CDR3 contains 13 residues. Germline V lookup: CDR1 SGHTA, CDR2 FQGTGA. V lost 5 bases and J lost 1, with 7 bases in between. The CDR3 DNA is TGTGCCAGCAGCCTCGTCGGCACAGATACGCAGTATTTT. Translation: CASSLVGTDTQYF.

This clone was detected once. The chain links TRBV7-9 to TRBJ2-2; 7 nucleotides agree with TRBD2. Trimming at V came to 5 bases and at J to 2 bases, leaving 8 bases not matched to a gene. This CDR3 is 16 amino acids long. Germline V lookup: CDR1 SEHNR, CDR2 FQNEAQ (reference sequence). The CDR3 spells CASSPGGGYNTGELFF. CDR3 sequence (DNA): TGTGCCAGCAGCCCTGGGGGGGGATACAACACCGGGGAGCTGTTTTTT.

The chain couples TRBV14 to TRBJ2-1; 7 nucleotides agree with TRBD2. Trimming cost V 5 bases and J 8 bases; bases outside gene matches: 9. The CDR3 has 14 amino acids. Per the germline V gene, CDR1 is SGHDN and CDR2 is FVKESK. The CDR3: CASSLGGPSDEQFF. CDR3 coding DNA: TGTGCCAGCAGCTTGGGAGGGCCCTCGGATGAGCAGTTCTTC. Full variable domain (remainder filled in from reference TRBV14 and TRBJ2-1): EAGVTQFPSHSVIEKGQTVTLRCDPISGHDNLYWYRRVMGKEIKFLLHFVKESKQDESGMPNNRFLAERTGGTYSTLKVQPAELEDSGVYFCASSLGGPSDEQFFGPGTRLTVL.

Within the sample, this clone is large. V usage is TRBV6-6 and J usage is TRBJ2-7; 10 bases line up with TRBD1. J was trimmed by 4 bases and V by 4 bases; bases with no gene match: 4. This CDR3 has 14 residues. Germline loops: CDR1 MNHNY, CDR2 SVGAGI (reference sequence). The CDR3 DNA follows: TGTGCCAGCAGTTTCGGACAGGGGGAGTACGAGCAGTACTTC. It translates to CASSFGQGEYEQYF.

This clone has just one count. The CDR3 nucleotides are TGTGCCAGCAGCCCGACTAGCGGGAACTACGGGGAGCTGTTTTTT. Its protein is CASSPTSGNYGELFF. The chain uses TRBV7-3 and TRBJ2-2, with 11 nucleotides matching TRBD2. J gave up 7 bases and V 5 bases, and 6 bases lay outside the gene matches. CDR1 and CDR2 from the germline V gene are SGHTA and FQGTGA. The CDR3 covers 15 residues.

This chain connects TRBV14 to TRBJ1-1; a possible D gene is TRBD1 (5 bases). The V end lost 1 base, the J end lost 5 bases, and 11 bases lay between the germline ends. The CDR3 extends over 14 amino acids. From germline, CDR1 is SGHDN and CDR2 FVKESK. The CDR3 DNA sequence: TGTGCCAGCAGCCAAGGGCTCGGGGGGACTGAAGCTTTCTTT. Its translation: CASSQGLGGTEAFF.

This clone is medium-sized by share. In DNA, the CDR3 is TGTGCCAGCAGTCCGACAGGGGTAGAGCAGTACTTC. It translates to CASSPTGVEQYF. The chain couples TRBV28 to TRBJ2-7, with TRBD1 identical over 8 bases. V gave up 5 bases and J gave up 7 bases; unmatched junction bases: 4. CDR1 MDHEN and CDR2 SYDVKM come from the germline V gene. The CDR3 extends over 12 amino acids.

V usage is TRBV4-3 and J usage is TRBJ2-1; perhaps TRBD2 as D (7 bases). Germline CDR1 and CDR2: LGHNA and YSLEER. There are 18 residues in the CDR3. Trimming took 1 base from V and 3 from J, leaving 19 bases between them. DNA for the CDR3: TGCGCCAGCAGCCAAGTTGAAGGGGGGGCGGGGGACTACAATGAGCAGTTCTTC. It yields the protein CASSQVEGGAGDYNEQFF.

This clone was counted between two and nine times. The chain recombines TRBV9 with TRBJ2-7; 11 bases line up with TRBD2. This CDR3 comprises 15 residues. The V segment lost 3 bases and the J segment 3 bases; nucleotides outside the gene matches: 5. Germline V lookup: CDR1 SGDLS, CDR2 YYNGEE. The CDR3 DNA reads TGTGCCAGCAGCGAAACTAGCGGGGGCTACTACGAGCAGTACTTC. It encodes CASSETSGGYYEQYF.

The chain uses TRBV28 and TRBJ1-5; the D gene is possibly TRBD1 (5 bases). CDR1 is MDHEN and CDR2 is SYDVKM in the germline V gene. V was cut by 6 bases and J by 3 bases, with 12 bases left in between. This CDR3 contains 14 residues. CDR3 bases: TGTGCCAGCAGGGACGTACAGGCCAATCAGCCCCAGCATTTT. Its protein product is CASRDVQANQPQHF.

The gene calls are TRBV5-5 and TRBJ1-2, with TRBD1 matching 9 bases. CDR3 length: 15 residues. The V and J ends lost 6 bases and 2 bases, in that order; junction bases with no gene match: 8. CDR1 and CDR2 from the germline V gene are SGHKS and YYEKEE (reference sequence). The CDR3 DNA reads TGTGCCAGCAACCACGGACAGGGGATGAACTATGGCTACACCTTC. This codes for CASNHGQGMNYGYTF.

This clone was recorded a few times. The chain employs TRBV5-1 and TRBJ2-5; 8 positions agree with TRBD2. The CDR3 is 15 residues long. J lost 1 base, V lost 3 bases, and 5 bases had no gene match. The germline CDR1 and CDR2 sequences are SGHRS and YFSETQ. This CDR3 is CASSSGTSGQETQYF. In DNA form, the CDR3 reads TGCGCCAGCAGCTCAGGCACTAGCGGCCAAGAGACCCAGTACTTC.